The subject of this entry is one T cell receptor beta chain. The germline CDR1 and CDR2 sequences are SGHVS and FQNEAQ. V was clipped by 5 bases and J by 5 bases; unmatched bases: 7. The CDR3 is made up of 15 amino acids. TCRdb independently ran MiXCR on the RT-PCR reads; one entry per CDR3 protein. The sample lists hundreds of thousands of distinct CDR3 sequences; approximately 15% were seen once. The chain carries TRBV7-8 and TRBJ2-5; TRBD1 aligns across 11 bases. The source material was memory CD4+ T cells from blood. This TCR came from a female donor in good health, serving as a healthy control. The chain's CDR3 is CASSRPGTGGETQYF. The DNA for the CDR3 is TGTGCCAGCAGCCGCCCCGGGACAGGGGGTGAGACCCAGTACTTC.